The 14 T cell receptor beta chains presented below share a single source sample, sequenced in a study of T cells in Graves' hyperthyroidism and ophthalmopathy (dated by TCRdb to between 2018 and 2021). Library creation used multiplex PCR. Sequencer: Illumina HiSeq 2000. The TCR beta CDR3 regions were amplified from the RNA transcripts. A first-round RT-PCR of the TCR CDR3 used the HTBI primer set with the Qiagen OneStep RT-PCR kit. In TCRdb, the public reads were trimmed at Q25 with fastp and aligned with MiXCR, with productive beta chains retained. Duplicate CDR3 protein sequences are folded into a single record with the most common DNA and genes. The sample table shows around 600,000 distinct CDR3 sequences, and 13% to 15% are seen once. Roughly 7.1% of the sample rests with the top ten. The sample taken for sequencing was blood. The receptors originated from a woman between 18 and 29 years old with Graves' ophthalmopathy.

This clonotype was picked up a small number of times. At one end the junction does not follow the germline gene, possibly because of a read error. The V gene is TRBV4-1, the J gene TRBJ2-3; 8 nucleotides line up with TRBD2. The CDR3 is 19 amino acids. CDR1 is MGHRA, CDR2 YSYEKL, per germline. CDR3 DNA: TGTGCCAGCAGCCAAGATGGCGCGGGAGGTCCGGTACCTACAGATACGCAGTATTTT. It yields the protein CASSQDGAGGPVPTDTQYF.

Notes on this clonotype: A much larger clone differs by one base, so this may be a read error. The CDR3 loop is CASGTAYEQYF. The CDR3 nucleotides read TGTGCCAGCGGGACAGCCTACGAGCAGTACTTC. This chain links TRBV10-3 with TRBJ2-7, with D perhaps TRBD1 (7 bases). The length of the CDR3 is 11 residues. Germline values: CDR1 ENHRY, CDR2 SYGVKD. With 10 bases removed from V and 2 bases from J, the gap between germline ends came to 9 bases.

Ten or more counts support this clonotype. J is TRBJ1-5 and V is TRBV28; D not certain. The V gene's germline CDR1 is MDHEN and CDR2 SYDVKM. V was clipped by 6 bases and J by 0 bases, with 18 bases between them. The CDR3 loop spans 17 amino acids. The CDR3 loop reads CASRPTHLRLSNQPQHF. The CDR3 region has the DNA TGTGCCAGCAGACCTACGCACCTTCGGCTTAGCAATCAGCCCCAGCATTTT.

The chain uses TRBV12-3 or TRBV12-4 and TRBJ2-2; TRBD2 agrees at 16 bases. This CDR3 spans 19 amino acids. Trimming cost V 1 base and J 4 bases; bases outside gene matches: 6. The CDR3 is CASSLVGLAGGQGTGELFF. DNA for the CDR3: TGTGCCAGCAGTTTAGTGGGACTAGCGGGAGGGCAGGGCACCGGGGAGCTGTTTTTT.

In this sample, this clonotype turned up many times. The chain has TRBV7-3 and TRBJ2-1; a possible D gene is TRBD2 (6 bases). Germline V CDR1 and CDR2: SGHTA, FQGTGA. The CDR3 runs 15 residues. Trimming cost V 2 bases and J 0 bases, with 8 bases left between them. CDR3 amino acids: CASSLDGGSYNEQFF. In DNA form, the CDR3 reads TGTGCCAGCAGCTTAGACGGGGGCTCCTACAATGAGCAGTTCTTC.

This clonotype was seen repeatedly, ten times or more. The chain joins TRBV7-2 to TRBJ2-5; 7 nucleotides agree with TRBD1. This CDR3 region has 17 residues. With V trimmed by 5 bases and J by 5 bases, 17 bases remained unmatched. Germline V gene data show CDR1 as SGHTA and CDR2 as FQGNSA. For the CDR3, the DNA is TGTGCCAGCAGCCCTTTTCCGAGGGGGCCCCCCGGGGAGACCCAGTACTTC. Its protein is CASSPFPRGPPGETQYF.

This rearrangement joins TRBV7-9 to TRBJ1-4, with D possibly matching TRBD1 (6 bases). V was clipped by 8 bases and J by 8 bases, with 30 bases between them. CDR1 is SEHNR, CDR2 FQNEAQ, per germline (reference sequence). This CDR3 spans 18 amino acids. The DNA for the CDR3 is TGTGCCAGCGACATCTCCGGGACAAGACAAGATACGAGAGAAAAACTGTTTTTT. Amino acids: CASDISGTRQDTREKLFF.

The sample holds a few counts of this clonotype. J is TRBJ2-3 and V is TRBV9, with a tentative D call TRBD2 (6 bases). The CDR3 is made up of 16 amino acids. V shed 4 bases and J shed 5 bases, with 20 bases lying between them. Germline V gene lookup returns CDR1 SGDLS and CDR2 YYNGEE. The CDR3 DNA is TGTGCCAGCAGCCCCCATCAGCTCGGGAGACAAGATACGCAGTATTTT. Its translation: CASSPHQLGRQDTQYF.

At least ten counts were recorded for this clonotype. DNA for the CDR3: TGTGCCTGGAGTGTGGGTTCTTACAATGAGCAGTTCTTC. Encoded protein: CAWSVGSYNEQFF. The V gene is TRBV30, the J gene TRBJ2-1; D not resolved. CDR3 length equals 13 residues. V lost 0 bases, J lost 4 bases, and 7 bases lay in between. Germline V CDR1 and CDR2: GTSNPN, SVGIG (reference sequence).

This CDR3 is CASITDRGGSYEQYF. In nucleotides, the CDR3 is TGTGCCAGCATCACCGACAGGGGGGGCTCCTACGAGCAGTACTTC. V is TRBV7-9 and J is TRBJ2-7; TRBD1 matches at 9 bases. The CDR3 loop spans 15 amino acids. Looked up from germline, CDR1 is SEHNR and CDR2 is FQNEAQ (reference sequence). V was pared by 7 bases and J by 0 bases, with 7 bases of the junction left unmatched.

Remarks on this clonotype: Possible read error: a much larger clone is one base away. The V call is TRBV6-1, the J call TRBJ1-2; 8 bases agree with TRBD1. The CDR3 sequence is 14 residues long. CDR1 is MNHNS, CDR2 SASEGT, per germline. The CDR3 coding sequence is TGTGCCAGCACTCAGACAGGGGAATTAGAAGGCTACGCCTTC. This encodes CASTQTGELEGYAF.

This clonotype was counted ten times or more. The chain combines TRBV10-3 with TRBJ2-7; no clear D gene. Germline-derived CDR1 and CDR2 are ENHRY and SYGVKD. The CDR3 is 16 residues long. The V end lost 0 bases, the J end lost 0 bases, and 12 bases lay between the germline ends. The CDR3 spells CAISESEGLSSYEQYF. As DNA, the CDR3 is TGTGCCATCAGTGAGTCCGAAGGGCTCAGCTCCTACGAGCAGTACTTC.

V usage is TRBV24-1 and J usage is TRBJ1-4, with TRBD1 as a possible D gene (5 bases). Germline V lookup: CDR1 KGHDR, CDR2 SFDVKD. This CDR3 is 13 amino acids long. V was trimmed by 10 bases and J by 8 bases, leaving 16 bases between them. CDR3 region: CATAAAGREKLFF. The CDR3 nucleotides read TGTGCCACGGCCGCAGCGGGACGAGAAAAACTGTTTTTT.

This clonotype has a count of ten or more. The chain has TRBV4-3 and TRBJ2-5; D call uncertain. The V gene's germline CDR1 is LGHNA and CDR2 YSLEER. Between the trimmed V and J ends, which lost 0 bases and 5 bases, there was a span of 10 bases. The CDR3 extends over 14 amino acids. The CDR3 region is CASSQEAYRETQYF. The CDR3 coding sequence is TGCGCCAGCAGCCAAGAAGCCTACCGGGAGACCCAGTACTTC.